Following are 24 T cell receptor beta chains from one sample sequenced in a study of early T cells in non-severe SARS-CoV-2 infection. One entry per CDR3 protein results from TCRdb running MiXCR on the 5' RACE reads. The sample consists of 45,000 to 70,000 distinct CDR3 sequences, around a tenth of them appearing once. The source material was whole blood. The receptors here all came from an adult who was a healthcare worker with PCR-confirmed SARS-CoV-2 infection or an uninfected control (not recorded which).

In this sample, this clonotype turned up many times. CDR3 nucleotide sequence: TGTGCCAGCAGCTTAGCGGCCTATACTGAAGCTTTCTTT. This encodes CASSLAAYTEAFF. The chain uses TRBV11-2 and TRBJ1-1; no clear D. The CDR3 totals 13 residues. Trimming left V 1 base short and J 5 bases short, with 8 bases between. The germline V gene has CDR1 SGHAT and CDR2 FQNNGV.

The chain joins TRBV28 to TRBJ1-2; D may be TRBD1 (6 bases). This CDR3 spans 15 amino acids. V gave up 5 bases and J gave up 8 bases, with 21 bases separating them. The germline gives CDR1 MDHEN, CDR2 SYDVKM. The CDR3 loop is CASSVRGARNKGYTF. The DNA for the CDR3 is TGTGCCAGCAGTGTACGGGGGGCGCGTAACAAGGGCTACACCTTC.

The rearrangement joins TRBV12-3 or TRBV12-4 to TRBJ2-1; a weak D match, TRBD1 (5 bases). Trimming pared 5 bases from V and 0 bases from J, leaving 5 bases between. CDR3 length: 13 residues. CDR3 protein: CASSRGSYNEQFF. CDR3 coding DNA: TGTGCCAGCAGTAGGGGCTCCTACAATGAGCAGTTCTTC.

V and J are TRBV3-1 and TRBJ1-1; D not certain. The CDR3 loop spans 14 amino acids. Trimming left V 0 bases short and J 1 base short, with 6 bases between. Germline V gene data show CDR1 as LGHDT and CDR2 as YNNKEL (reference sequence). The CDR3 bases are TGTGCCAGCAGCCAAGATCTGTCGAACACTGAAGCTTTCTTT. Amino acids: CASSQDLSNTEAFF.

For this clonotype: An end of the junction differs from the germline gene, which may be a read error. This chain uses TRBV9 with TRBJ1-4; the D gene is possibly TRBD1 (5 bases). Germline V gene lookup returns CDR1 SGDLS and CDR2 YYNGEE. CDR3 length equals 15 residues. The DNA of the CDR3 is TGTGCCAGCAGCGTTGGGACTGCAACTAATGAAAGACTGTTTTTT. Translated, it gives CASSVGTATNERLFF.

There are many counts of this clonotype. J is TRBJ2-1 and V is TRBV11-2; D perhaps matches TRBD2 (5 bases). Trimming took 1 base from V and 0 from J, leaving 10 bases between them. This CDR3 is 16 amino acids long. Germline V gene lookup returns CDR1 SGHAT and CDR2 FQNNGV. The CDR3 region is CASSLVGSHSYNEQFF. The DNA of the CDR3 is TGTGCCAGCAGCTTAGTGGGGAGTCACTCCTACAATGAGCAGTTCTTC.

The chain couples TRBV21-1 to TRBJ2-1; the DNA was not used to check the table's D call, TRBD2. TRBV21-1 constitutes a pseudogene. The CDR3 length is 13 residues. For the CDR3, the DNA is TGTGCCAGCAGCGGGAGAGCTTACAATGAGCAGTTCTTC. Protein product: CASSGRAYNEQFF.

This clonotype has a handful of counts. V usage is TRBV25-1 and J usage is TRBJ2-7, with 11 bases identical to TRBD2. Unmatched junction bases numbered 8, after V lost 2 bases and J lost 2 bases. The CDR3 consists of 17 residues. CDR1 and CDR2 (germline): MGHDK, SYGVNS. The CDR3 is CASSENGLAGSPYEQYF. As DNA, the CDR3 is TGTGCCAGCAGTGAAAACGGACTAGCGGGCTCTCCCTACGAGCAGTACTTC.

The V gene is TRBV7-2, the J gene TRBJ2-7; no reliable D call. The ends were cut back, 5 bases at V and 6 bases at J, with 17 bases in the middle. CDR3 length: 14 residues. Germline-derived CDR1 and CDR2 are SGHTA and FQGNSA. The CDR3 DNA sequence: TGTGCCAGCAGCCCCCGAGTAGGTGCGAGCGAGCAGTACTTC. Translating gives CASSPRVGASEQYF.

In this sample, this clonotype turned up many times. The DNA of the CDR3 is TGTGCCAGCAGCTTTTTTTCTAGGCGGTTGAACACTGAAGCTTTCTTT. Amino acid sequence: CASSFFSRRLNTEAFF. J is TRBJ1-1 and V is TRBV14; D unclear. This CDR3 is 16 amino acids long. Trimming stripped 5 bases from V and 0 bases from J, with 16 bases between. Germline V gene data show CDR1 as SGHDN and CDR2 as FVKESK.

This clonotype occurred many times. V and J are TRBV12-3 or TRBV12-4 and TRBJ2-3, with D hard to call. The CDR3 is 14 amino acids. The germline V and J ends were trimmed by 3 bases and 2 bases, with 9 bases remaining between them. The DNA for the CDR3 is TGTGCCAGCAGTTTTGGGTGGACCACAGATACGCAGTATTTT. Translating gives CASSFGWTTDTQYF.

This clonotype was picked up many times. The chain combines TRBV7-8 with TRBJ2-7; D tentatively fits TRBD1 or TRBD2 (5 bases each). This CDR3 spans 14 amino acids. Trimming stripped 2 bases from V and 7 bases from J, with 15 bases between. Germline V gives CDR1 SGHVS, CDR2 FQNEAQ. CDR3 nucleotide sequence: TGTGCCAGCAGCTTAAGGGACGCCGCGCGGGAGCAGTACTTC. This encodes CASSLRDAAREQYF.

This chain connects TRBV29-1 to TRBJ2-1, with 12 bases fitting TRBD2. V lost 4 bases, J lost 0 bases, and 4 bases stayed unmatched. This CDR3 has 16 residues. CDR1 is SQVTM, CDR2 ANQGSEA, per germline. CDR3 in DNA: TGCAGCGTTGGACTAGCGGGGGCGAGCTCCTACAATGAGCAGTTCTTC. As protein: CSVGLAGASSYNEQFF.

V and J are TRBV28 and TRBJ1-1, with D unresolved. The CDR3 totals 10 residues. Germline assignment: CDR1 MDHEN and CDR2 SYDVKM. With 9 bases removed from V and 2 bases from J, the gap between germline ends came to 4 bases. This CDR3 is CASFNTEAFF. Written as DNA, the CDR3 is TGTGCCAGTTTCAACACTGAAGCTTTCTTT.

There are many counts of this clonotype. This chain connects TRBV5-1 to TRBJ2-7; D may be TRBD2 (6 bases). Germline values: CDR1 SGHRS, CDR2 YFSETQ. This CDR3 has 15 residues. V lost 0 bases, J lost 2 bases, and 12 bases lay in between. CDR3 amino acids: CASSLGGIQTYEQYF. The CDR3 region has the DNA TGCGCCAGCAGCTTGGGCGGGATACAAACCTACGAGCAGTACTTC.

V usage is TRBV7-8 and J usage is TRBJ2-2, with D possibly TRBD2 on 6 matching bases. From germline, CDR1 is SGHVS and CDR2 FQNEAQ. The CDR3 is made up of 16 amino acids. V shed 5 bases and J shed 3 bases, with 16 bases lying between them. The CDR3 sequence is CASSLTLATYTGELFF. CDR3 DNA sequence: TGTGCCAGCAGCCTGACGCTAGCGACGTACACCGGGGAGCTGTTTTTT.

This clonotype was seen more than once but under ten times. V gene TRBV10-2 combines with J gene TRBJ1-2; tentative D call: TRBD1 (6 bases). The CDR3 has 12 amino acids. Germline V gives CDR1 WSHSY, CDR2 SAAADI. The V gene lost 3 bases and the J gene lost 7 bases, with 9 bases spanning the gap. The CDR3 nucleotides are TGCGCCAGCAGTGAACAGGGTGGTGGCTACACCTTC. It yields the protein CASSEQGGGYTF.

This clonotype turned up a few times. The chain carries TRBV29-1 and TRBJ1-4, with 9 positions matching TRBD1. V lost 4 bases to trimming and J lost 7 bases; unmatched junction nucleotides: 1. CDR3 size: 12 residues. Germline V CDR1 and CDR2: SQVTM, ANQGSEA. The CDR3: CSVGQGVEKLFF. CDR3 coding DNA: TGCAGCGTTGGACAGGGGGTTGAAAAACTGTTTTTT.

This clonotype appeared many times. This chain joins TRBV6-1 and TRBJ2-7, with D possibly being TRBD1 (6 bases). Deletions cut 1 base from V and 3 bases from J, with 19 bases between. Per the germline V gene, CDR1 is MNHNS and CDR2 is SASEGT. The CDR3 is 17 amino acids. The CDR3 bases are TGTGCCAGCAGTGAAGTCAGGGGCAGCCACTTCTTCTACGAGCAGTACTTC. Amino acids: CASSEVRGSHFFYEQYF.

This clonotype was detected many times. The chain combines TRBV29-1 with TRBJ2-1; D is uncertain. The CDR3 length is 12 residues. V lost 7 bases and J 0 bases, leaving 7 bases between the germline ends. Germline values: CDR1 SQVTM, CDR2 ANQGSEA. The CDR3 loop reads CSAGSSYNEQFF. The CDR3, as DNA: TGCAGCGCCGGAAGCTCCTACAATGAGCAGTTCTTC.

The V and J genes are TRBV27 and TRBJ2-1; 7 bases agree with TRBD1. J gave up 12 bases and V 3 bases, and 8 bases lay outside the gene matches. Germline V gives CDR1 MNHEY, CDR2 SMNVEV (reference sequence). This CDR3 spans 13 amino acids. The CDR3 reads CASSFTDRDGQFF. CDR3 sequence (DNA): TGTGCCAGCAGTTTCACTGACAGGGATGGGCAGTTCTTC.

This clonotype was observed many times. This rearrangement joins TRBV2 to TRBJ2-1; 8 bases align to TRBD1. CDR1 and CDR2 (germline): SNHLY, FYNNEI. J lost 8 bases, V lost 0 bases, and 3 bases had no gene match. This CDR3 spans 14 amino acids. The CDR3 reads CASSEAGQGYEQFF. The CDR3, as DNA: TGTGCCAGCAGTGAAGCAGGACAGGGATATGAGCAGTTCTTC.

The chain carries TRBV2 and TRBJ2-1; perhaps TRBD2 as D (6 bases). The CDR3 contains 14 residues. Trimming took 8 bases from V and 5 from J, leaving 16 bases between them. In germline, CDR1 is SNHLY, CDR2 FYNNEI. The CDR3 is CASLYGRENNEQFF. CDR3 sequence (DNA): TGTGCCAGCCTCTACGGGAGAGAAAACAATGAGCAGTTCTTC.

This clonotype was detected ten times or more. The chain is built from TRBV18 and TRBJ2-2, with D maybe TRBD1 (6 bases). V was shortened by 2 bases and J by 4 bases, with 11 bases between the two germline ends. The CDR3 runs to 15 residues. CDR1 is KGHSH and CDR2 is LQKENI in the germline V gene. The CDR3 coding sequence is TGTGCCAGCTCACCAAAGTCCAGGGGCACCGGGGAGCTGTTTTTT. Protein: CASSPKSRGTGELFF.